This is a list of T cell receptor beta chains from one sample in a study of shared clonotypes between healthy human individuals. Only in-frame clones appear in the TCRdb table, and some are missing; sequencing was by immunoSEQ multiplex PCR. The sample has more than 500,000 clones; roughly 95% are singletons. What was sequenced was naive CD4+ T cells sorted from blood. The receptors derive from a woman aged 30 to 39 in good health. The conserved cysteine and the conserved F or W are not part of the CDR3 here. Fields, in order: J gene, V gene, CDR3 length, CDR3 protein.

TRBJ2-7,TRBV28,13,ASIPTSGVSYEQY
TRBJ2-2,TRBV5-1,16,ASSPTSGTGVNTGELF
TRBJ2-3,TRBV29-1,11,SVVSGAPSTQY
TRBJ2-7,TRBV27,14,ASSLFEPTDSYEQY
TRBJ1-5,TRBV27,11,ASSFRGNQPQH
TRBJ2-7,TRBV4-1,10,ASSQDRGEQY
TRBJ2-1,TRBV6-5,13,ASSPGTSHYNEQF
TRBJ2-1,TRBV6-1,13,ASDGRRLLYNEQF
TRBJ2-2,TRBV2,12,ASRGLAGAGELF
TRBJ2-3,TRBV4-2,11,ASSQRLTDTQY
TRBJ1-2,TRBV28,12,ASSSPTRNYGYT
TRBJ1-1,TRBV27,13,ASSPAGTVNTEAF
TRBJ1-1,TRBV7-9,15,ASSPGIAGVENTEAF
TRBJ2-5,TRBV5-1,16,ASSIWPPGQGSQETQY
TRBJ2-6,TRBV5-6,17,ASSRGGTRLLSGANVLT
TRBJ2-1,TRBV28,15,ASSPGTSGRWYNEQF
TRBJ2-5,TRBV10-3,11,AISGDREETQY
TRBJ1-2,TRBV4-1,13,ASSQEASGDYGYT
TRBJ2-5,TRBV28,12,ASSSPGVGETQY
TRBJ2-3,TRBV7-9,16,ASSLGSSGSTGLDTQY
TRBJ2-2,TRBV2,12,ASTGTINTGELF
TRBJ2-3,TRBV28,13,ASHQGGGGTDTQY
TRBJ2-7,TRBV28,10,ASTQSTYEQY
TRBJ1-5,TRBV20-1,9,SAGPNQPQH
TRBJ2-3,TRBV5-1,12,ASSLLRNTDTQY
TRBJ2-2,TRBV11-2,14,ASRHLRGEYPGELF
TRBJ2-3,TRBV28,16,ASSGNPSDRFRTDTQY
TRBJ2-3,TRBV5-1,14,ASRGELAGTIDTQY
TRBJ2-4,TRBV6-1,9,ASRDLNIQY
TRBJ1-2,TRBV4-1,14,ASSLLRTVSNYGYT
TRBJ1-4,TRBV6-1,12,ASSEGDRREKLF
TRBJ1-5,TRBV6-5,13,ASSYSTGGNQPQH
TRBJ2-7,TRBV6-1,9,ASREATGLD
TRBJ2-2,TRBV28,12,ASSLGANTGELF
TRBJ1-2,TRBV29-1,11,SVGQQQGYGYT
TRBJ2-7,TRBV28,13,ASSSAGQGSHEQY
TRBJ2-2,TRBV27,13,ASKGRLKNTGELF
TRBJ1-5,TRBV5-6,10,ASSPWGQPQH
TRBJ2-1,TRBV5-1,13,ASSPEGTSGREQF
TRBJ2-1,TRBV5-1,15,ASSVGLAGTLFNEQF
TRBJ1-1,TRBV6-5,10,ASTRVNTEAF
TRBJ2-1,TRBV7-3,15,ASSSSGSGRLGGEQF
TRBJ2-7,TRBV28,12,AISPPGQIYEQY
TRBJ2-1,TRBV19,10,ASTPRPHEQF
TRBJ2-3,TRBV5-8,15,ASSLQVGASATDTQY
TRBJ1-5,TRBV19,17,ASSPTGTGALYSNQPQH
TRBJ2-5,TRBV28,13,ASSWGTSQQETQY
TRBJ1-1,TRBV28,11,ASGRGGGAEAF
TRBJ2-5,TRBV18,14,ASSPPGQGYGETQY
TRBJ2-2,TRBV5-1,14,ASSFLAGVDTGELF
TRBJ2-7,TRBV25-1,11,ASSDRYRYEQY
TRBJ1-5,TRBV6-5,11,ASSGTGSQPQH
TRBJ1-5,TRBV15,14,ATSGERETMNEPQH
TRBJ2-7,TRBV6-1,14,ASSGGSANSGYEQY
TRBJ1-4,TRBV5-1,14,ASSLAPPQTNEKLF
TRBJ1-1,TRBV27,18,ASSTYKIRDRAKVNTEAF
TRBJ1-1,TRBV27,14,ASSQRDTGENTEAF
TRBJ2-1,TRBV25-1,14,ASSETLGMGYNEQF
TRBJ2-3,TRBV6-5,13,ASSYSSGVADTQY
TRBJ2-7,TRBV10-3,15,AISFVAGPLSSYEQY